This is a list of T cell receptor beta chains from one sample in a study of blood T cell repertoires in COVID-19. Generated by immunoSEQ multiplex PCR, the TCRdb table keeps only in-frame clones and is missing some. The profile covers a few hundred thousand clones, with 90% appearing a single time and around 16% taken by the ten largest. Material: PBMCs or T cells enriched from blood (not recorded which). Receptors were obtained from a man aged 25-40 years who had been exposed to COVID-19. CDR3s include the opening cysteine and the closing phenylalanine or tryptophan. A D gene is named only where the DNA matches it firmly. Only some rows state a clone size, as once, few, many or a class for expanded clones.

D gene | J gene | clone size | V gene | CDR3 DNA | CDR3 protein
TRBD2 | TRBJ2-1 | NA | TRBV12-5 | TGTGCTAGTGGTTTGGCCATAAGGTCTAGCGGGGACAATGAGCAGTTCTTC | CASGLAIRSSGDNEQFF
TRBD2 | TRBJ2-1 | NA | TRBV4-1 | TGCGCCAGCAGCCGGTTAACGGGGACTAGCGGGGGGGATAGCTCCTACAATGAGCAGTTCTTC | CASSRLTGTSGGDSSYNEQFF
NA | TRBJ1-2 | NA | TRBV10-3 | TGTGCCATTGAATCGCGAAGCGGCGGCTACACCTTC | CAIESRSGGYTF
NA | TRBJ2-2 | NA | TRBV30 | TGTGCCTGGGGCAGGGGTACCGGGGAGCTGTTTTTT | CAWGRGTGELFF
TRBD1 | TRBJ2-7 | NA | TRBV10-2 | TGCGCCACCATAATACCGGGGACAGGGGGCAGGAACGAGCAGTACTTC | CATIIPGTGGRNEQYF
NA | TRBJ1-1 | NA | TRBV7-2 | TGTGCCAGCAGCTTATCCTATCTAGAAGCTTTCTTT | CASSLSYLEAFF
TRBD1 | TRBJ1-1 | NA | TRBV4-1 | TGCGCCAGCAGCCAACAGGGGGATACTGAAGCTTTCTTT | CASSQQGDTEAFF
NA | TRBJ2-3 | NA | TRBV3-1/TRBV3-2 | TGTGCCAGCAGCCAAACCCCGGCGCGGGCCCGGACAGATACGCAGTATTTT | CASSQTPARARTDTQYF
NA | TRBJ2-1 | NA | TRBV18 | TGTGCCAGCTCATCTGGACAAGGGGGATACAATGAGCAGTTCTTC | CASSSGQGGYNEQFF
NA | TRBJ2-3 | NA | TRBV5-1 | TGCGCCAGCAGCTTGGCTGGGGGCGGAGTGATGGATACGCAGTATTTT | CASSLAGGGVMDTQYF
NA | TRBJ1-3 | NA | TRBV4-1 | TGCGCCAGCTCAGCAGGCATTTCCTCTGGAAACACCATATATTTT | CASSAGISSGNTIYF
NA | TRBJ2-1 | once | TRBV3-1/TRBV3-2 | TGTGCCAGCAGCCAATTGCGGGGATACAATGAGCAGTTCTTC | CASSQLRGYNEQFF
NA | TRBJ2-5 | NA | TRBV10-3 | TGTGCCATCAGTGAGACCCGGAGTGGGGAGACCCAGTACTTC | CAISETRSGETQYF
NA | TRBJ1-3 | NA | TRBV4-2 | TGTGCCAGCAGCCAAGAGAGAGTGGTGGGGGGGCTCTCTGGAAACACCATATATTTT | CASSQERVVGGLSGNTIYF
NA | TRBJ2-2 | NA | TRBV11-3 | TGTGCCAGCAGCTTAGAGGGGGCGGGCACCGGGGAGCTGTTTTTT | CASSLEGAGTGELFF
NA | TRBJ1-6 | NA | TRBV7-9 | TGTGCCAGCAGCACGATAAGTGCGGGAGGAGCCTATAATTCACCCCTCCACTTT | CASSTISAGGAYNSPLHF
TRBD1 | TRBJ1-3 | NA | TRBV18 | TGTGCCAGCTCACCATCAGGGGGCCAGAGCTCTGGAAACACCATATATTTT | CASSPSGGQSSGNTIYF
TRBD1 | TRBJ1-5 | once | TRBV6-5 | TGTGCCAGCAGCGGGACAGGGGCTCAGCCCCAGCATTTT | CASSGTGAQPQHF
TRBD1 | TRBJ1-6 | NA | TRBV5-6 | TGTGCCAGCAGCACCCTCGAGTCAGGGGGGAATTCACCCCTCCACTTT | CASSTLESGGNSPLHF
TRBD2 | TRBJ2-5 | NA | TRBV5-1 | TGCGCCAGCAGCCCGACTAGCGGACAAGAGACCCAGTACTTC | CASSPTSGQETQYF
TRBD1 | TRBJ2-4 | NA | TRBV28 | TGTGCCAGCAGTTACATCGGGACAGGGGTCTCGTTC | CASSYIGTGVSF
NA | TRBJ2-5 | NA | TRBV3-1/TRBV3-2 | TGTGCCAGCAGCCACGCGGCTGCAAAAGAGACCCAGTACTTC | CASSHAAAKETQYF
NA | TRBJ2-7 | NA | TRBV6-2/TRBV6-3 | TGTGCCAGCAGTTACTCGTCGAATTCAGGGTTCTACGAGCAGTACTTC | CASSYSSNSGFYEQYF
NA | TRBJ1-1 | NA | TRBV4-1 | TGCGCCAGCAGCCCGTCTCTGGGCAACACTGAAGCTTTCTTT | CASSPSLGNTEAFF
NA | TRBJ1-1 | NA | TRBV7-9 | TGTGCCAGCAGCCCATACACGGCCCCCGGGTGGGAAGCTTTCTTT | CASSPYTAPGWEAFF
TRBD1 | TRBJ1-2 | NA | TRBV19 | TGTGCCAGTAGCCTCCAGCTAGGGACAGCTGAGATCTATGGCTACACCTTC | CASSLQLGTAEIYGYTF
NA | TRBJ1-4 | NA | TRBV4-1 | TGCGCCAGCAGCCTCTCAGGGGTGGGGTCGGAAAAACTGTTTTTT | CASSLSGVGSEKLFF
NA | TRBJ2-7 | NA | TRBV6-2/TRBV6-3 | TGTGCCAGCAGTTACCCCCGGGGAGGGGGTTTCACCTACGAGCAGTACTTC | CASSYPRGGGFTYEQYF
NA | TRBJ1-5 | NA | TRBV6-4 | TGTGCCGGTGCCGGCGGGGGGAAATATCAGCCCCAGCATTTT | CAGAGGGKYQPQHF
NA | TRBJ2-3 | NA | TRBV3-1/TRBV3-2 | TGTGCCAGCAGCCCCTGGGGCCGGAATACGCAGTATTTT | CASSPWGRNTQYF
TRBD1 | TRBJ1-1 | NA | TRBV11-3 | TGTGCCAGCAGCAGACAGGGAGAAGCTTTCTTT | CASSRQGEAFF
NA | TRBJ2-7 | NA | TRBV6-4 | TGTGCCAGCACCGTCGGAAAGTGTTGGGGCCCCTACGAGCAGTACTTC | CASTVGKCWGPYEQYF
NA | TRBJ2-7 | NA | TRBV12-5 | TGTGCTAGTTTAGGGACATCCGAGCAGTACTTC | CASLGTSEQYF
NA | TRBJ2-3 | NA | TRBV5-1 | TGCGCCAGCAGCTTGAGCGAGGGGAGGACAGATACGCAGTATTTT | CASSLSEGRTDTQYF
NA | TRBJ2-1 | NA | TRBV15 | TGTGCCACCAGCAGAGATCTCCGGGTTTTGGAGAATGAGCAGTTCTTC | CATSRDLRVLENEQFF
NA | TRBJ2-7 | NA | TRBV27 | TGTGCCAGCAGTTTGGGCCTCCCCTACGAGCAGTACTTC | CASSLGLPYEQYF
NA | TRBJ2-3 | NA | TRBV6-2/TRBV6-3 | TGTGCCAGCAGTTCCGGACAGACTAGCACAGATACGCAGTATTTT | CASSSGQTSTDTQYF
NA | TRBJ1-1 | once | TRBV14 | TGTGCCAGCAGCGCACTAGTGGGGATGAACACTGAAGCTTTCTTT | CASSALVGMNTEAFF
NA | TRBJ1-3 | NA | TRBV6-5 | TGTGCCAGCAGGTACGAGGAATCTGGAAACACCATATATTTT | CASRYEESGNTIYF
TRBD1 | TRBJ1-6 | NA | TRBV7-2 | TGTGCCAGCAGCTTAGCTGGGACAGCTTCACCCCTCCACTTT | CASSLAGTASPLHF
NA | TRBJ2-7 | NA | TRBV6-5 | TGTGCCAGCACCAAGGAGGGGACCTACGAGCAGTACTTC | CASTKEGTYEQYF
NA | TRBJ2-3 | NA | TRBV19 | TGTGCCAGTAGTATTTTAAATCGGGCAGGGCGGAGCACAGATACGCAGTATTTT | CASSILNRAGRSTDTQYF
NA | TRBJ2-5 | NA | TRBV7-9 | TGTGCCAGCAGCCCCAACACTGACAGGTCGCTCCAAGAGACCCAGTACTTC | CASSPNTDRSLQETQYF
NA | TRBJ1-2 | NA | TRBV4-2 | TGTGCCAGCAGCCTCGCCTCCCGGGACACCTATGGCTACACCTTC | CASSLASRDTYGYTF
NA | TRBJ1-3 | NA | TRBV6-1 | TGTGCCAGCAGTGAAGATGGAGGGAACGGAAACACCATATATTTT | CASSEDGGNGNTIYF
NA | TRBJ1-4 | once | TRBV3-1/TRBV3-2 | TGTGCCAGCGGATTAATCGGGGAAAAACTGTTTTTT | CASGLIGEKLFF